The 24 T cell receptor beta chains below come from one sample, sequenced in a study of blood T cells in healthy people across ages (dated by TCRdb to the mid-2010s). Preparation of the library involved 5' RACE. A second PCR of 7 to 11 cycles was performed with a sample-barcoded 5' primer and a J-beta primer mix. TCRdb reran the public reads through fastp at Q25 and MiXCR, keeping productive beta chains. Duplicate CDR3 protein sequences are folded into a single record with the most common DNA and genes. Recorded for this sample are approximately 1,700,000 distinct CDR3 sequences; about two fifths of them occurred a single time. The top ten clonotypes cover roughly 23% of the sample. The sample comprised blood. The receptors were gathered from a human donor in good health.

The rearrangement links TRBV5-5 to TRBJ2-3, with D perhaps matching TRBD2 (6 bases). From germline, CDR1 is SGHKS and CDR2 YYEKEE (reference sequence). CDR3 length equals 14 residues. Trimming shortened V by 4 bases and J by 6 bases, and 15 bases separated the two germline ends. This CDR3 is CASSDSGPRDTQYF. CDR3 DNA sequence: TGTGCCAGCAGCGATAGCGGACCAAGGGATACGCAGTATTTT. Together with reference TRBV5-5 and TRBJ2-3, the CDR3 gives the full variable domain: DAGVTQSPTHLIKTRGQQVTLRCSPISGHKSVSWYQQVLGQGPQFIFQYYEKEERGRGNFPDRFSARQFPNYSSELNVNALLLGDSALYLCASSDSGPRDTQYFGPGTRLTVL.

The chain uses TRBV5-1 and TRBJ2-1; D gene unclear. The CDR3 totals 15 residues. Germline CDR1 SGHRS, CDR2 YFSETQ. The V end lost 0 bases, the J end lost 4 bases, and 11 bases lay between the germline ends. CDR3 sequence: CASSLGVRAYNEQFF. The DNA for the CDR3 is TGCGCCAGCAGCTTGGGGGTCCGTGCGTACAATGAGCAGTTCTTC.

This clonotype was seen a handful of times. The chain combines TRBV15 with TRBJ1-6; D may be TRBD1 (5 bases). CDR3 length: 14 residues. Trimming took off 2 bases at V and 10 bases at J, with 12 bases between the two ends. CDR1 is LNHNV, CDR2 YYDKDF, per germline (reference sequence). The CDR3 bases are TGTGCCACCAGCAGACGGGGCTCAGACTCACCCCTCCACTTT. Protein: CATSRRGSDSPLHF.

The chain carries TRBV7-2 and TRBJ1-5; D not resolved. Trimming pared 2 bases from V and 4 bases from J, leaving 15 bases between. Germline-derived CDR1 and CDR2 are SGHTA and FQGNSA. The CDR3 spans 16 residues. This CDR3 reads CASSLSFSGPNQPQHF. The DNA of the CDR3 is TGTGCCAGCAGCTTATCCTTCAGTGGGCCTAATCAGCCCCAGCATTTT.

Only a few counts were recorded for this clonotype. The V and J genes are TRBV6-1 and TRBJ2-1; 10 bases agree with TRBD2. CDR1 is MNHNS, CDR2 SASEGT, per germline. V was clipped by 3 bases and J by 6 bases; unmatched bases: 5. This CDR3 contains 15 residues. Written as DNA, the CDR3 is TGTGCCAGCAGTGAGCAAGCGGGGGGGTTCAATGAGCAGTTCTTC. Its protein product is CASSEQAGGFNEQFF.

This clonotype was counted a few times. The rearrangement joins TRBV29-1 to TRBJ1-1; 7 bases map to TRBD1. The CDR3 extends over 13 amino acids. Per germline, CDR1 SQVTM and CDR2 ANQGSEA. Trimming at V came to 7 bases and at J to 7 bases, leaving 12 bases not matched to a gene. In nucleotides, the CDR3 is TGCAGCGCAGGACAGGTGTTAACCCGTGAAGCTTTCTTT. Encoded protein: CSAGQVLTREAFF. Variable domain in full (rest from reference TRBV29-1 and TRBJ1-1): SAVISQKPSRDICQRGTSLTIQCQVDSQVTMMFWYRQQPGQSLTLIATANQGSEATYESGFVIDKFPISRPNLTFSTLTVSNMSPEDSSIYLCSAGQVLTREAFFGQGTRLTVV.

This rearrangement joins TRBV9 to TRBJ2-6, with 7 bases aligning to TRBD1. The junction had 7 bases not matched to a gene; V was cut back by 4 bases and J by 0 bases. The CDR3 extends over 17 amino acids. From germline, CDR1 is SGDLS and CDR2 YYNGEE. The CDR3 nucleotides are TGTGCCAGCAGCATCCGGGACAGCCCCTCTGGGGCCAACGTCCTGACTTTC. It yields the protein CASSIRDSPSGANVLTF. Combining the CDR3 with reference TRBV9 and TRBJ2-6 gives the whole variable domain DSGVTQTPKHLITATGQRVTLRCSPRSGDLSVYWYQQSLDQGLQFLIQYYNGEERAKGNILERFSAQQFPDLHSELNLSSLELGDSALYFCASSIRDSPSGANVLTFGAGSRLTVL.

This chain uses TRBV10-3 with TRBJ2-1, with 7 bases lining up with TRBD2. The CDR3 sequence is 13 residues long. Germline V lookup: CDR1 ENHRY, CDR2 SYGVKD. The ends lost 6 bases at V and 5 bases at J; junction bases unmatched: 4. The CDR3 DNA sequence: TGTGCCATCAGACTAGCGATAGACAATGAGCAGTTCTTC. Amino acids: CAIRLAIDNEQFF.

CDR3 DNA sequence: TGTGCCAGCAGTGAATATTGCAGGACAGGGGGCGCAGACGCTTTCTTT. Amino acids: CASSEYCRTGGADAFF. This chain joins TRBV25-1 and TRBJ1-1, with TRBD1 matching 11 bases. Germline V gene data show CDR1 as MGHDK and CDR2 as SYGVNS. V trimming: 0 bases; J trimming: 11 bases; junction bases outside the gene matches: 11. CDR3 length: 16 amino acids. Together with reference TRBV25-1 and TRBJ1-1, the CDR3 gives the full variable domain: EADIYQTPRYLVIGTGKKITLECSQTMGHDKMYWYQQDPGMELHLIHYSYGVNSTEKGDLSSESTVSRIRTEHFPLTLESARPSHTSQYLCASSEYCRTGGADAFFGQGTRLTVV.

In its sample, this clonotype was seen a few times. This rearrangement joins TRBV20-1 to TRBJ2-3; TRBD2 is a possible D gene (5 bases). This CDR3 is built from 12 residues. Germline CDR1 and CDR2: DFQATT and SNEGSKA (reference sequence). V lost 8 bases and J 2 bases, leaving 11 bases between the germline ends. The CDR3, as DNA: TGCAGTTCCAGCGGAGACACAGATACGCAGTATTTT. It yields the protein CSSSGDTDTQYF.

V is TRBV7-9 and J is TRBJ1-1; D perhaps matches TRBD1 (5 bases). The CDR3 has 13 amino acids. Germline assignment: CDR1 SEHNR and CDR2 FQNEAQ (reference sequence). Trimming took off 8 bases at V and 5 bases at J, with 15 bases between the two ends. CDR3 amino acids: CASDFRGSTEAFF. Written as DNA, the CDR3 is TGTGCCAGCGACTTTCGGGGGAGTACTGAAGCTTTCTTT.

This clonotype was picked up a small number of times. The rearrangement uses TRBV10-3 and TRBJ2-7; TRBD1 matches at 7 bases. The CDR3 has 14 amino acids. Trimming cost V 0 bases and J 3 bases; bases outside gene matches: 2. Germline V gene lookup returns CDR1 ENHRY and CDR2 SYGVKD. CDR3: CAISESNRGYEQYF. The CDR3 region has the DNA TGTGCCATCAGTGAGTCGAACAGGGGCTACGAGCAGTACTTC.

This clonotype was found many times. The chain combines TRBV7-2 with TRBJ2-7; TRBD2 aligns across 11 bases. Germline V lookup: CDR1 SGHTA, CDR2 FQGNSA. This CDR3 is 15 amino acids long. The trim removed 1 base at V and 3 bases at J, leaving 2 bases unmatched. The CDR3 is CASSLVLAGVYEQYF. The CDR3 nucleotides read TGTGCCAGCAGCTTAGTACTAGCGGGAGTCTACGAGCAGTACTTC.

CDR3 DNA: TGTGCCAGCAGCCAATCGGGGGTTCAGCCCCAGCATTTT. It yields the protein CASSQSGVQPQHF. The V gene is TRBV3-1, the J gene TRBJ1-5; D is perhaps TRBD1 (5 bases). The germline V and J ends were trimmed by 2 bases and 6 bases, with 8 bases remaining between them. Germline V gives CDR1 LGHDT, CDR2 YNNKEL (reference sequence). This CDR3 contains 13 residues.

This chain links TRBV12-5 with TRBJ2-7; a possible D gene is TRBD2 (6 bases). Deletions cut 2 bases from V and 2 bases from J, with 13 bases between. Per the germline V gene, CDR1 is LGHNT and CDR2 is FRNRAP. The CDR3 sequence is 15 residues long. CDR3 loop: CASGLPGRGAYEQYF. CDR3 DNA sequence: TGTGCTAGTGGTTTGCCCGGGCGGGGAGCCTACGAGCAGTACTTC.

In regard to this clonotype: The junction departs from germline at one end; a sequencing error may be responsible. CDR3 region: CASSHYAGPTYEQYF. For the CDR3, the DNA is TGTGCTAGCAGCCACTACGCGGGGCCCACCTACGAGCAGTACTTC. The chain links TRBV7-7 to TRBJ2-7; maybe TRBD2 (6 bases). Germline CDR1 SSHAT, CDR2 FNYEAQ (reference sequence). The CDR3 has 15 amino acids.

The genes are TRBV12-3 or TRBV12-4 and TRBJ1-5; unclear D gene. Trimming shortened V by 3 bases and J by 9 bases, and 9 bases separated the two germline ends. The CDR3 contains 12 residues. CDR3 DNA sequence: TGTGCCAGCAGTTTGGGGATGTTGCCCCAGCATTTT. Its translation: CASSLGMLPQHF.

This clonotype was seen a few times. This chain uses TRBV4-3 with TRBJ1-4, with a tentative D call TRBD1 (5 bases). V was cut by 4 bases and J by 8 bases, with 14 bases left in between. The CDR3 sequence is 14 residues long. Germline CDR1 reads LGHNA; CDR2 reads YSLEER. Written as DNA, the CDR3 is TGCGCCAGCAGCCCCGCTTATGAGGGGGAAAAACTGTTTTTT. This translates into CASSPAYEGEKLFF.

The chain combines TRBV29-1 with TRBJ2-3; tentative D call: TRBD2 (6 bases). Germline V gives CDR1 SQVTM, CDR2 ANQGSEA. The CDR3 spans 16 residues. Trimming left V 5 bases short and J 8 bases short, with 26 bases between. The CDR3 region is CSVRRGSASEVPTQYF. The CDR3 DNA follows: TGCAGCGTTCGCCGGGGGAGCGCGTCTGAGGTGCCTACGCAGTATTTT.

The chain links TRBV7-6 to TRBJ1-1; 9 bases agree with TRBD1. Germline trimming cut 3 bases from V and 11 bases from J; bases unmatched to any gene: 4. The CDR3 loop spans 12 amino acids. The germline CDR1 and CDR2 sequences are SGHVS and FNYEAQ. CDR3: CASSLGTGPAFF. For the CDR3, the DNA is TGTGCCAGCAGCTTGGGGACAGGGCCGGCTTTCTTT.

This chain links TRBV6-2 or TRBV6-3 with TRBJ2-1; possible D gene TRBD2, 7 bases. In germline, CDR1 is MNHEY, CDR2 SVGEGT. V lost 7 bases and J 5 bases, leaving 18 bases between the germline ends. CDR3 length: 15 amino acids. DNA of the CDR3: TGTGCCAGCACGCCCCGGGGGGCGGGAAACAATGAGCAGTTCTTC. It is translated as CASTPRGAGNNEQFF.

This chain uses TRBV20-1 with TRBJ1-2, with 9 positions matching TRBD1. The CDR3 consists of 17 residues. Per the germline V gene, CDR1 is DFQATT and CDR2 is SNEGSKA (reference sequence). Losses at the gene ends were 1 base for V and 4 bases for J; bases not matched to a gene: 13. The CDR3 region has the DNA TGCAGTGCTAGAGGGAGAGACCGGGACAGGGTTAGCTATGGCTACACCTTC. It is translated as CSARGRDRDRVSYGYTF.

The rearrangement uses TRBV7-3 and TRBJ2-1; D may correspond to TRBD1 or TRBD2 (6 bases each). V was clipped by 7 bases and J by 1 base, with 26 bases between them. Germline CDR1 SGHTA, CDR2 FQGTGA. This CDR3 is built from 19 residues. For the CDR3, the DNA is TGTGCCAGCAACCTAGGACTAAACCGGGGGCTATGGTCCTACAATGAGCAGTTCTTC. Translated, it gives CASNLGLNRGLWSYNEQFF.

This clonotype was detected only a few times. The gene calls are TRBV10-3 and TRBJ2-4; the D gene is possibly TRBD1 (5 bases). Germline V gene sequence: CDR1 ENHRY, CDR2 SYGVKD. The ends were cut back, 0 bases at V and 13 bases at J, with 16 bases in the middle. The CDR3 covers 14 residues. The CDR3 region has the DNA TGTGCCATCAGTGAGTCCGACAGAACGAATGAGCAGTACTTC. It yields the protein CAISESDRTNEQYF.